The 10 T cell receptor beta chains presented below share a single source sample, sequenced in a study of blood T cell repertoires in COVID-19. Only in-frame clones appear in the TCRdb table, and some are missing; sequencing was by immunoSEQ multiplex PCR. Of around 300,000 clones in the sample, around 86% are singletons; the top ten hold around 2.1%. The sequenced material came from peripheral blood. The receptors originated from a man in his fifties or sixties with acute or convalescent COVID-19.

V usage is TRBV7-9 and J usage is TRBJ2-6, with 12 bases aligning to TRBD1. V was clipped by 0 bases and J by 2 bases; unmatched bases: 5. Germline CDR1 reads SEHNR; CDR2 reads FQNEAQ (reference sequence). This CDR3 comprises 19 residues. CDR3 DNA: TGTGCCAGCAGCTTAGCTGCCGGGACAGGGGGCGCTGGGGCCAACGTCCTGACTTTC. Its protein product is CASSLAAGTGGAGANVLTF.

This clone was detected only a few times. DNA of the CDR3: TGTGCCTGGAGTGTCACTAGCTCCGAGCAGTACTTC. Its translation: CAWSVTSSEQYF. The genes are TRBV30 and TRBJ2-7, with D possibly TRBD2 on 6 matching bases. The CDR3 has 12 amino acids. V was cut by 0 bases and J by 6 bases, with 9 bases left in between. Germline V gene sequence: CDR1 GTSNPN, CDR2 SVGIG (reference sequence).

Turning to this clone: The sample has other DNA sequences that encode this CDR3 too. The gene calls are TRBV5-1 and TRBJ2-3; TRBD2 matches 8 bases. Germline trimming cut 4 bases from V and 0 bases from J; bases unmatched to any gene: 4. This CDR3 region has 15 residues. CDR1 SGHRS and CDR2 YFSETQ come from the germline V gene. CDR3 protein: CASSPSGPSTDTQYF. The CDR3 region has the DNA TGCGCCAGCAGCCCTAGCGGGCCCAGCACAGATACGCAGTATTTT.

The chain couples TRBV30 to TRBJ1-4, with D perhaps TRBD1 (5 bases). There are 13 residues in the CDR3. Trimming pared 3 bases from V and 8 bases from J, leaving 13 bases between. Germline values: CDR1 GTSNPN, CDR2 SVGIG (reference sequence). The CDR3 is CAWSSGLSEKLFF. CDR3 nucleotide sequence: TGTGCCTGGAGCTCAGGGCTTTCCGAAAAACTGTTTTTT.

The chain employs TRBV6-6 and TRBJ1-2; a weak D match, TRBD1 (6 bases). CDR3 length equals 12 residues. The germline V and J ends were trimmed by 6 bases and 5 bases, with 10 bases remaining between them. CDR1 and CDR2 (germline): MNHNY, SVGAGI (reference sequence). This CDR3 reads CASSPTGYGYTF. CDR3 sequence (DNA): TGTGCCAGCAGCCCTACAGGGTATGGCTACACCTTC.

CDR3 nucleotides: TGCAGCGTTGGACTAGCTACAGATACGCAGTATTTT. Encoded protein: CSVGLATDTQYF. V usage is TRBV29-1 and J usage is TRBJ2-3; 7 bases map to TRBD2. The CDR3 contains 12 residues. V shed 4 bases, J shed 3 bases, and the junction held 1 base outside the gene matches. Germline V lookup: CDR1 SQVTM, CDR2 ANQGSEA.

V gene TRBV5-1 combines with J gene TRBJ2-7; D not certain. Trimming pared 0 bases from V and 5 bases from J, leaving 12 bases between. The CDR3 runs to 14 residues. Germline loops: CDR1 SGHRS, CDR2 YFSETQ. The CDR3 protein is CASSLERAAHEQYF. The CDR3 coding sequence is TGCGCCAGCAGCTTGGAGCGTGCGGCCCACGAGCAGTACTTC.

The V and J genes are TRBV12-3 or TRBV12-4 and TRBJ2-7, with a tentative D call TRBD1 (5 bases). The CDR3 sequence is 12 residues long. Between the trimmed V and J ends, which lost 6 bases and 3 bases, there was a span of 9 bases. The CDR3 DNA reads TGTGCCAGCAGCGTGCAGGGCTACGAGCAGTACTTC. It is translated as CASSVQGYEQYF.

The rearrangement links TRBV19 to TRBJ1-5; 8 positions agree with TRBD1. The CDR3 runs 17 residues. Trimming took 4 bases from V and 4 from J; bases not matched to a gene: 12. Germline V gene lookup returns CDR1 LNHDA and CDR2 SQIVND (reference sequence). The CDR3 DNA reads as TGTGCCAGTAGTAGGATCGACAGGGGCGGGGGTAATCAGCCCCAGCATTTT. Translation: CASSRIDRGGGNQPQHF. The full variable domain, in which reference TRBV19 and TRBJ1-5 provide the parts outside the CDR3, is DGGITQSPKYLFRKEGQNVTLSCEQNLNHDAMYWYRQDPGQGLRLIYYSQIVNDFQKGDIAEGYSVSREKKESFPLTVTSAQKNPTAFYLCASSRIDRGGGNQPQHFGDGTRLSIL.

The rearrangement links TRBV5-5 to TRBJ1-5, with 9 bases identical to TRBD1. Germline V gene sequence: CDR1 SGHKS, CDR2 YYEKEE (reference sequence). V lost 4 bases and J lost 6; bases outside the gene matches: 11. The CDR3 runs 16 residues. The CDR3 loop is CASSPGQGSWVQPQHF. The CDR3 nucleotides read TGTGCCAGCAGCCCAGGACAGGGGAGTTGGGTTCAGCCCCAGCATTTT.